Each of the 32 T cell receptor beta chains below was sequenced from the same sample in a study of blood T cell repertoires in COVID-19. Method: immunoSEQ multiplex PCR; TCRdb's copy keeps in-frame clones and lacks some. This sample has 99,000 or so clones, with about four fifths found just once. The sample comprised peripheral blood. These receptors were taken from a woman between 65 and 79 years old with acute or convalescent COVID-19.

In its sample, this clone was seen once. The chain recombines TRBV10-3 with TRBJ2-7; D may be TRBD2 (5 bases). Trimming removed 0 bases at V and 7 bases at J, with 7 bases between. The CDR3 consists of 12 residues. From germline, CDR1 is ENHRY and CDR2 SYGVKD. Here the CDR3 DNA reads TGTGCCATCAGTGAGTCGACGGGAGAGCAGTACTTC. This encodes CAISESTGEQYF.

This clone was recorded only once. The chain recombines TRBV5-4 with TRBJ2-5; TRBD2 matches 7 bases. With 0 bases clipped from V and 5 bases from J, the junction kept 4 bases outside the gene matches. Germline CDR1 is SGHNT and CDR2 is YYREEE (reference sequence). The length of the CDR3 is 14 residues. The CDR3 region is CASSLGREGETQYF. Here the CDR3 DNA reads TGTGCCAGCAGCTTGGGCAGGGAGGGTGAGACCCAGTACTTC.

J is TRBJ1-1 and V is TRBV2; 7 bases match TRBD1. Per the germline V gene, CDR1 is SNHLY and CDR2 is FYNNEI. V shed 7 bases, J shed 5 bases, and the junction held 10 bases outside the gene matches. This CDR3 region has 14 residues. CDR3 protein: CASNPQTGRTEAFF. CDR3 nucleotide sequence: TGTGCCAGCAACCCACAGACAGGGAGGACTGAAGCTTTCTTT.

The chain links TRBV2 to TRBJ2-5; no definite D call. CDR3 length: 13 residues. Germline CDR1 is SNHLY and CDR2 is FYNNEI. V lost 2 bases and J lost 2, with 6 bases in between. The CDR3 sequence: CASSERRQETQYF. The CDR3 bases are TGTGCCAGCAGTGAACGTCGGCAAGAGACCCAGTACTTC.

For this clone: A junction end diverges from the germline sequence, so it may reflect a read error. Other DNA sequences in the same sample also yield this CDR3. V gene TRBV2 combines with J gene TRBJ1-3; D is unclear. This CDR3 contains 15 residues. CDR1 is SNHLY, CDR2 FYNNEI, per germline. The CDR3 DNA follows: TGTGCCAGCACTGAAGGGAGAGCGTCTGGAAACACCATATATTTT. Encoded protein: CASTEGRASGNTIYF.

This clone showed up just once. CDR3 DNA sequence: TGTGCCAGCAGCTTAGGGGAGAGTTACGAGCAGTACTTC. Protein: CASSLGESYEQYF. V is TRBV7-9 and J is TRBJ2-7; D is perhaps TRBD2 (5 bases). The germline V and J ends were trimmed by 1 base and 4 bases, with 8 bases remaining between them. The CDR3 extends over 13 amino acids. The germline V gene encodes CDR1 SEHNR and CDR2 FQNEAQ (reference sequence).

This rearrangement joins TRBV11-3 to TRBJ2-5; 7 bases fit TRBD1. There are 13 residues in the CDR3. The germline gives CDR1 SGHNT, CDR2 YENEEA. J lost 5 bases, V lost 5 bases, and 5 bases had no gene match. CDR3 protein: CASSTGQEETQYF. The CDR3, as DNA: TGTGCCAGCAGCACCGGACAGGAGGAGACCCAGTACTTC.

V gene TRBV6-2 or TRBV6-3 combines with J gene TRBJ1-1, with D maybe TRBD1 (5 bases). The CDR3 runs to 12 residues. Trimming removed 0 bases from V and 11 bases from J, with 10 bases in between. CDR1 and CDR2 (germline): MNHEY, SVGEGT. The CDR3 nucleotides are TGTGCCAGCAGTTACTCAGGAGGGACGGCTTTCTTT. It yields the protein CASSYSGGTAFF.

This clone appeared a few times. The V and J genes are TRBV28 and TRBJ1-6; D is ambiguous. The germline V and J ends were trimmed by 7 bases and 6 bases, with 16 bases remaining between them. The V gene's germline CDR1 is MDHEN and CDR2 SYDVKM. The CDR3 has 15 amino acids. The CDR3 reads CASNTPGGFNSPLHF. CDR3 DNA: TGTGCCAGCAACACCCCGGGAGGTTTTAATTCACCCCTCCACTTT.

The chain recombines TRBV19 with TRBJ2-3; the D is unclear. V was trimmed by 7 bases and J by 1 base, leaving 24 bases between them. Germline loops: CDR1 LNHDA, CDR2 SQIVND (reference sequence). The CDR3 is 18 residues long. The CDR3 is CASIDRSSTEKGTDTQYF. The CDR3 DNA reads TGTGCCAGTATTGACCGGAGTAGCACGGAGAAGGGCACAGATACGCAGTATTTT.

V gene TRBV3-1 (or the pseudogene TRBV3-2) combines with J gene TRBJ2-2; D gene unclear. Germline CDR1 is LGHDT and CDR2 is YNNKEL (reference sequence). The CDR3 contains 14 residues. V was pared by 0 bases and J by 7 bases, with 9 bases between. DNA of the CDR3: TGTGCCAGCAGCCAAGACCCCCAGGTCGGGGAGCTGTTTTTT. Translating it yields CASSQDPQVGELFF.

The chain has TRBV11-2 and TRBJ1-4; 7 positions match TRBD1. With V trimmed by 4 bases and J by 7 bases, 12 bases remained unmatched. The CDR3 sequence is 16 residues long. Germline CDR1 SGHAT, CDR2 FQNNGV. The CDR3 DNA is TGTGCCAGCAGCTCGGGGAAGGGGGCGCGTGGTGAAAAACTGTTTTTT. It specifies CASSSGKGARGEKLFF.

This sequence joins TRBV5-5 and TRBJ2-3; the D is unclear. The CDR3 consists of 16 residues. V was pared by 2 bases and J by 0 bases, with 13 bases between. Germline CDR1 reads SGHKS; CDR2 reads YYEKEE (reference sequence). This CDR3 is CASSFGGADSTDTQYF. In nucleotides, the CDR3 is TGTGCCAGCAGCTTCGGCGGCGCCGATAGCACAGATACGCAGTATTTT. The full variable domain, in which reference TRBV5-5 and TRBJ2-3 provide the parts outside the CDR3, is DAGVTQSPTHLIKTRGQQVTLRCSPISGHKSVSWYQQVLGQGPQFIFQYYEKEERGRGNFPDRFSARQFPNYSSELNVNALLLGDSALYLCASSFGGADSTDTQYFGPGTRLTVL.

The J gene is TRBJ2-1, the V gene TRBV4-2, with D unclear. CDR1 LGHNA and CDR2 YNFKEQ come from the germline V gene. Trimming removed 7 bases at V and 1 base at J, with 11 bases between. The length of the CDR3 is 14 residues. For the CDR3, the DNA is TGTGCCAGCACTATCAGCGCGTCCTACAATGAGCAGTTCTTC. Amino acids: CASTISASYNEQFF.

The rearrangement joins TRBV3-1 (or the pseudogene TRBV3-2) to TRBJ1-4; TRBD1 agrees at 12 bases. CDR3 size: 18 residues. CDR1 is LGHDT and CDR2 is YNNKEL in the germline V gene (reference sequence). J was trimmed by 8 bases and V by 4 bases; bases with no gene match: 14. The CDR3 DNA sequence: TGTGCCAGCAGCCCCGACACCTGGGACAGGGGGCAAGGAGAAAAACTGTTTTTT. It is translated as CASSPDTWDRGQGEKLFF.

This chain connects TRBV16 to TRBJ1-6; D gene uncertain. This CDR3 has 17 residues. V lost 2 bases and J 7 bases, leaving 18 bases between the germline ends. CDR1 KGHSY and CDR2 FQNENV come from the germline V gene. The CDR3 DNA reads TGTGCCAGCAGCCAAGGTCTAGGAAGTCCGTGGAATTCACCCCTCCACTTT. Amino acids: CASSQGLGSPWNSPLHF.

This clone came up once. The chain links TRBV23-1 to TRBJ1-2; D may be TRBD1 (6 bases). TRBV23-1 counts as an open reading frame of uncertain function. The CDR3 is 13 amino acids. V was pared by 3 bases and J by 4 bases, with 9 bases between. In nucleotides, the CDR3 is TGCGCCAGCAGTCAGGGCAGGGGCTATGGCTACACCTTC. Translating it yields CASSQGRGYGYTF.

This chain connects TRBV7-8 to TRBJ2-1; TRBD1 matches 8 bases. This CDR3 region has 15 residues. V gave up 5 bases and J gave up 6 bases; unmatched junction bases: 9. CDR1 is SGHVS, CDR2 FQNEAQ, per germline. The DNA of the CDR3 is TGTGCCAGCAGCCCCAGAAGGACAGGGATCAATGAGCAGTTCTTC. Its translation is CASSPRRTGINEQFF.

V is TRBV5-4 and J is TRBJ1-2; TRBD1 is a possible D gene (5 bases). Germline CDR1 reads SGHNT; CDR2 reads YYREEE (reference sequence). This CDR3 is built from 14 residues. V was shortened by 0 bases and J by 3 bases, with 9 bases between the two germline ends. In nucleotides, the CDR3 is TGTGCCAGCAGCTTGGGACAGTCCTACTATGGCTACACCTTC. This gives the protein CASSLGQSYYGYTF.

The CDR3 DNA sequence: TGTGCCAGCAGCTTGGGGGGCAGGGTAACCTACGAGCAGTACTTC. Translating gives CASSLGGRVTYEQYF. The chain recombines TRBV5-5 with TRBJ2-7; D may be TRBD1 (5 bases). V was cut by 0 bases and J by 2 bases, with 12 bases left in between. The CDR3 has 15 amino acids. Germline-derived CDR1 and CDR2 are SGHKS and YYEKEE (reference sequence).

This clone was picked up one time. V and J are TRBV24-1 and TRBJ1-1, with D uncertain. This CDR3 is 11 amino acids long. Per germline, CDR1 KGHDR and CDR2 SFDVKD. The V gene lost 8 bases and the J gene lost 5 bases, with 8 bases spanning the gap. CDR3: CATKFGTEAFF. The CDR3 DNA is TGTGCCACCAAGTTCGGGACTGAAGCTTTCTTT.

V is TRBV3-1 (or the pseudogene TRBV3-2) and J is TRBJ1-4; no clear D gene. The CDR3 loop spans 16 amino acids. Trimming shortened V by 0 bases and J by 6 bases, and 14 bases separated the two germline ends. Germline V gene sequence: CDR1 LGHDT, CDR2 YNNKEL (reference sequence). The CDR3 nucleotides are TGTGCCAGCAGCCAAGATATCAGCGGACCTGATGAAAAACTGTTTTTT. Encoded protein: CASSQDISGPDEKLFF.

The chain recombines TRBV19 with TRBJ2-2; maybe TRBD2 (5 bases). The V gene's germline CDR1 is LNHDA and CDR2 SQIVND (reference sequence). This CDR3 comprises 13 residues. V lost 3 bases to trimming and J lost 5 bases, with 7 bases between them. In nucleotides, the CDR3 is TGTGCCAGTAGTATTGAGGGAACCGGGGAGCTGTTTTTT. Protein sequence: CASSIEGTGELFF.

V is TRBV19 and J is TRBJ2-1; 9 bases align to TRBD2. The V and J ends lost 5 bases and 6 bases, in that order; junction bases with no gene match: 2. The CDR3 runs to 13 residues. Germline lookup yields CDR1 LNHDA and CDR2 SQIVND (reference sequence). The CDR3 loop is CASSASGVNEQFF. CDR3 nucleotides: TGTGCCAGTAGTGCTAGCGGGGTCAATGAGCAGTTCTTC. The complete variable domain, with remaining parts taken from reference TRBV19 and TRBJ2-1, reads DGGITQSPKYLFRKEGQNVTLSCEQNLNHDAMYWYRQDPGQGLRLIYYSQIVNDFQKGDIAEGYSVSREKKESFPLTVTSAQKNPTAFYLCASSASGVNEQFFGPGTRLTVL.

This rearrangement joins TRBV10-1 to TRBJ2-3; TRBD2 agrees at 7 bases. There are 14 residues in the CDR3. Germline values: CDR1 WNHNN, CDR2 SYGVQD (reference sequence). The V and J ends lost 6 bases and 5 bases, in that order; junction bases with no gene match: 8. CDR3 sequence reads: CASRGGAAGDTQYF. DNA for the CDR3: TGCGCCAGCAGGGGAGGGGCGGCAGGAGATACGCAGTATTTT.

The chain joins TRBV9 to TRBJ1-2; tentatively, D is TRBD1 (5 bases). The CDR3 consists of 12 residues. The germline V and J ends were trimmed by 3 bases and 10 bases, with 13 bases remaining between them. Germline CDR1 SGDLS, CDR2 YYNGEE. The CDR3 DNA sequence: TGTGCCAGCAGCGGGTCGACAGAACCCTACACCTTC. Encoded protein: CASSGSTEPYTF.

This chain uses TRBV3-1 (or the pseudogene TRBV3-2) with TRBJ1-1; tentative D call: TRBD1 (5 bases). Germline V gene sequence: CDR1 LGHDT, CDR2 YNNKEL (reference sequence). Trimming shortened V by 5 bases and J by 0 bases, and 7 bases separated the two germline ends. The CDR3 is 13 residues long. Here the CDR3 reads CASSRQLNTEAFF. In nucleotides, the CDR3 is TGTGCCAGCAGCAGACAGTTGAACACTGAAGCTTTCTTT.

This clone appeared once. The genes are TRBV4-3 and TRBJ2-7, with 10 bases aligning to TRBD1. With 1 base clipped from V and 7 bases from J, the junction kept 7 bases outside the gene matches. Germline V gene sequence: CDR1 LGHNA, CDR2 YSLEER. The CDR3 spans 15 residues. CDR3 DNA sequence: TGCGCCAGCAGCCAAGGGGGGACAGGGGTTGAAGAGCAGTACTTC. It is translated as CASSQGGTGVEEQYF.

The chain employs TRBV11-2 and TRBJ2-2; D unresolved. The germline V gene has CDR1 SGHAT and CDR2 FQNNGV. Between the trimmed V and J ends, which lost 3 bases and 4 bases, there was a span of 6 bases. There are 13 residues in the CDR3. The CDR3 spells CASSLSPTGELFF. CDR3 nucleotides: TGTGCCAGCAGCTTGTCTCCCACCGGGGAGCTGTTTTTT.

CDR3 region: CATSTYDSSNQPQHF. Written as DNA, the CDR3 is TGTGCCACCAGCACATACGACAGTTCTAATCAGCCCCAGCATTTT. This chain connects TRBV15 to TRBJ1-5; D may be TRBD1 (5 bases). Trimming took off 4 bases at V and 4 bases at J, with 14 bases between the two ends. There are 15 residues in the CDR3. Germline CDR1 is LNHNV and CDR2 is YYDKDF (reference sequence).

As DNA, the CDR3 is TGTGCCAGCAGTGAACCATCTAGGACAGGGAATGAAAAACTGTTTTTT. Translation gives CASSEPSRTGNEKLFF. The chain uses TRBV2 and TRBJ1-4, with 8 bases matching TRBD1. After removal of 2 bases from V and 5 bases from J, the junction contained 7 bases not matched to a gene. Germline V lookup: CDR1 SNHLY, CDR2 FYNNEI. This CDR3 has 16 residues.

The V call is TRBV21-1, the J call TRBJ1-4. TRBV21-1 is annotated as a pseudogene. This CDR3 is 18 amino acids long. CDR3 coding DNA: TGTGCCAGCAGCATGAGGCGCGGGACCTATCGGACTAATGAAAAACTGTTTTTT. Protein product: CASSMRRGTYRTNEKLFF.